This TCR beta chain came from a study of shared clonotypes between healthy human individuals. General study findings and limits: Researchers sampled only blood; tissue repertoires likely differ. Rarefaction gave evidence that sorted-subset sequencing remained incomplete despite large depth.

There are a few counts of this clone. Its matching antigen is unknown. Terminally differentiated effector memory CD45RA+ cells were excluded by CCR7 positive selection of CD45RO-negative cells. The donors, healthy adults who were HIV-negative, had experienced no recent acute infections or vaccinations. Germline V lookup: CDR1 MDHEN, CDR2 SYDVKM. This CDR3 spans 13 amino acids. Trimming left V 1 base short and J 8 bases short, with 11 bases between. TCRdb's table, derived via immunoSEQ multiplex PCR, lists solely in-frame clones and lacks some. Of about 2.2 million clones in the sample, 85% to 95% were seen once.

The clonotype was recovered from a man aged 18-30 years in good health. Some clones in this sample may be carry-over from other donors' samples. The sample consisted of naive CD8+ T cells from PBMCs. This chain links TRBV28 with TRBJ1-1; TRBD1 is a possible D gene (5 bases). The CDR3 loop is CASSLSGHREAFF. CDR3 in DNA: TGTGCCAGCAGTTTATCCGGGCACAGGGAAGCTTTCTTT.